What follows describes a single T cell receptor (beta chain). The specificity of this receptor is unknown. Base quality data are lacking; no much larger clone is found one base away. The cysteine opens and the phenylalanine closes a CDR3 of 13 amino acids. Only the CDR3 portion is preserved as DNA: 39 bases, with reading frame beginning at the first base. V gives up 5 bases and J gives up 8 bases, and the segment between their germline ends measures 13 bases. The germline V gene specifies SNHLY as CDR1 and FYNNEI as CDR2. This record comes from a study of lymphopenia after photon versus proton radiotherapy (dated by TCRdb to the late 2010s). Regarding the study in general: Photon and proton radiation therapy were compared by the study for their immunological effects in patients with gastrointestinal tumors who developed high-grade lymphopenia. The cohort included under 25 patients with gastrointestinal tumors who developed lymphopenia after receiving either photon or proton therapy. The goal of the study was to describe how the two radiation modalities differ in their effects on the immune system. Results the study describes overall, beyond this receptor: The survival association was assessed only in patients who died, and better survival with proton therapy was presented by the authors as a possibility rather than a demonstrated result. After the lymphocyte count nadir, repertoires from photon-treated patients showed oligoclonal expansion, particularly of CD8+ Temra cells, and this expansion drove the decline in diversity. Across the cohort, an inverse correlation was found between a larger post-nadir drop in TCR diversity and overall survival time among patients who died. During treatment, patients who received proton therapy stayed relatively stable, whereas patients who received photon therapy lost naive T cells and TCR diversity and gained effector/memory populations.

The library was prepared using the immunoSEQ multiplex PCR assay. Alongside multiparametric flow cytometry, deep sequencing of rearranged TCR beta loci was used to profile the T cell repertoires. Entries here come from immuneACCESS through TCRdb and include only in-frame sequences with V and J called. Some clones fail to appear in such tables; in the studies checked, an unresolved V gene covers under half of the shortfall, and the cause of the remainder is unknown. The sample data list some 15,000 clones, and 80% to 90% of these were observed just once. The ten largest clones represent 58% of the sample.

The specimen was peripheral blood, collected from a patient treated with proton-based radiotherapy. The sequence links TRBV2 to TRBJ2-1; no D segment can be confidently identified. The sequence derives from a woman aged 55-69 years with cholangiocarcinoma. Some clones in this sample may be carry-over from other donors' samples. The DNA is TGTGCCAGCAGTTACACCGAATGGGATGAGCAGTTCTTC. Its product reads: CASSYTEWDEQFF.